Described below is a single TCR beta chain sequence and its context. Enrolment of Seattle patients took place during active infection, and they were followed longitudinally. Per the original data handling: The assay estimated nucleated cells by amplifying reference gene primers. Produced via immunoSEQ multiplex PCR; TCRdb's table is partial and in-frame only. The V and J calls and the clone size are those of that table, but D and trimming were determined from the DNA. The repertoire holds 140,000 to 150,000 clones, with 70% to 90% as singletons. From germline, CDR1 is LGHNT and CDR2 FRNRAP. CDR3 length: 18 amino acids. Trimming stripped 3 bases from V and 0 bases from J, with 17 bases between. This sample was taken from a study of blood T cell repertoires in COVID-19. For the study at large: Samples of COVID-19 (acute and convalescent) were obtained from the United States, Italy and Spain.

The sequencing input was peripheral blood. The source of this sequence is a woman between 55 and 75 years old with COVID-19, enrolled during active disease. V is TRBV12-5 and J is TRBJ2-2, with a tentative D call TRBD2 (6 bases). This CDR3 reads CASGLYPQTGANTGELFF. The CDR3 coding sequence is TGTGCTAGTGGTTTATATCCCCAAACGGGGGCGAACACCGGGGAGCTGTTTTTT.